This T cell receptor (beta chain) was profiled in a study of blood T cell repertoires in COVID-19. Across the study: Both acute and convalescent COVID-19 samples were obtained from the United States, Italy and Spain.

V was clipped by 0 bases and J by 1 base, with 3 bases between them. The germline gives CDR1 LNHNV, CDR2 YYDKDF (reference sequence). The CDR3 loop spans 13 amino acids. Profiled with immunoSEQ multiplex PCR; TCRdb holds only in-frame clones, not every one. The sample contains under 45,000 clones, 90% of which appear only once. The gene calls are TRBV15 and TRBJ1-1, with D hard to call. Sequences were obtained from peripheral blood. The clonotype originates from a man aged 60 to 75 with active or convalescent COVID-19. The DNA of the CDR3 is TGTGCCACCAGCAGAGAGGCGAACACTGAAGCTTTCTTT. Its protein is CATSREANTEAFF.